This T cell receptor beta chain was retrieved from a study of CXCR3-negative and CXCR3-positive naive CD8 T cells. This CDR3 region has 16 residues. Germline-derived CDR1 and CDR2 are MNHEY and SVGAGI. UMI-labeled 5' RACE TRB cDNA libraries were prepared from the cells. TCRdb re-called the 5' RACE reads and catalogs CDR3 proteins one per entry, DNA excluded. The table lists about 62,000 distinct CDR3 sequences, with 4.3% in the top ten. V is TRBV6-5 and J is TRBJ2-6; TCRdb picks TRBD2, but there is no DNA to check that call. Input material: naive CXCR3- CD8+ T cells from blood. Stated subset: CD45RO-CCR7+CD27+CD95- naive CD8+ T cells lacking CXCR3 (TNR3-). The TCR sequence derives from a human donor in good health. Some clones in this sample may be carry-over from other donors' samples. The CDR3 is CASSKGGMAGANVLTF.